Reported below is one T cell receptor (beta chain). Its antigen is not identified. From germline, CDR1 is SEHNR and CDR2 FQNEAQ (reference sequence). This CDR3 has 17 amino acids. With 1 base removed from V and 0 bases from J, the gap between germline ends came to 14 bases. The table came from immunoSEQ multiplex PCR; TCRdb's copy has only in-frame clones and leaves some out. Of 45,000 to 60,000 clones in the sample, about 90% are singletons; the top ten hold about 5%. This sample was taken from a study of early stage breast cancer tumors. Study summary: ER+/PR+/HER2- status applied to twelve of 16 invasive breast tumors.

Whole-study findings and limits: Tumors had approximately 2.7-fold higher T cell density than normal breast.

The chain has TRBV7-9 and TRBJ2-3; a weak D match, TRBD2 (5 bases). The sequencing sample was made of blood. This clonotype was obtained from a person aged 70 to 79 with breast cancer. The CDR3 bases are TGTGCCAGCAGCTTAGGGTCGGGCGGGCTAAGCACAGATACGCAGTATTTT. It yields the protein CASSLGSGGLSTDTQYF.